The following is a T cell receptor beta chain sequence with its context. TCRdb redid the calling of the RT-PCR reads with MiXCR, one entry per CDR3 protein. Of about 700,000 distinct CDR3 sequences in the sample, approximately 15% are singletons; the top ten hold 6% to 8%. This sample stems from a study of response to subunit inactivated influenza vaccine. V lost 6 bases to trimming and J lost 2 bases, with 14 bases between them. The CDR3 runs to 13 residues. Germline V gene lookup returns CDR1 SQVTM and CDR2 ANQGSEA. This specimen was PBMCs from blood, taken approximately 15 days before vaccination. The sequence came from a man aged 50-60 years who received an inactivated influenza vaccine. This chain joins TRBV29-1 and TRBJ2-7; either TRBD1 or TRBD2 may fit D (5 bases each). The CDR3 loop reads CSVDGDGAYEQYF. The CDR3 DNA reads TGCAGCGTGGATGGGGACGGCGCCTACGAGCAGTACTTC.